Listed here is a single T cell receptor beta chain. As yet, its antigen is unknown. The sample comes from a study of OX40 agonist ivuxolimab in advanced cancers. Study summary: With ivuxolimab, an agonistic anti-OX40 (CD134) antibody, patients were treated. The study's findings and limits: Expanded peripheral T cells had an undetermined antigen specificity. Among T cells, CD8+ cells averaged more expanded clones than CD4+ cells. Circulating CD4+ and CD8+ T cells showed clonal expansion by week 6 at 0.1 to 3.0 mg/kg.

Here immunoSEQ multiplex PCR was the method, and the copy in TCRdb shows in-frame clones only, minus some. In the table there are about 46,000 clones, roughly 87% of which are singletons. The V segment lost 5 bases and the J segment 6 bases; nucleotides outside the gene matches: 4. The germline CDR1 and CDR2 sequences are GTSNPN and SVGIG (reference sequence). The CDR3 sequence is 13 residues long. The sequence was collected from an adult with an advanced solid tumor such as melanoma, head and neck, liver or kidney cancer. The sequencing used CD4+ or CD8+ T cells sorted from blood, collected in a trial of the OX40 agonist ivuxolimab. The chain couples TRBV30 to TRBJ1-5, with 10 bases identical to TRBD1. The DNA of the CDR3 is TGTGCCTGGGACAGGGGGCCGGGTCAGCCCCAGCATTTT. This encodes CAWDRGPGQPQHF.